A single sample is the source of the 5 T cell receptor beta chains below, sequenced in a study of shared T cell receptors in the human thymus. Profiled with immunoSEQ multiplex PCR; TCRdb holds only in-frame clones, not every one. The sample carries hundreds of thousands of clones, more than 75% recorded once. This sample was shared with a second study, whose subject was human thymus T cells.

Sequencing was carried out using thymocytes. The receptors derive from a boy in the first two years of life with a congenital heart defect.

The V call is TRBV7-3, the J call TRBJ2-1, with 12 bases aligning to TRBD2. This CDR3 is 19 amino acids long. Per the germline V gene, CDR1 is SGHTA and CDR2 is FQGTGA. V dropped 5 bases and J dropped 0; count of bases not matched to a gene: 11. The CDR3 loop reads CASSTIGLAGSASYNEQFF. The DNA for the CDR3 is TGTGCCAGCAGCACGATCGGACTAGCGGGATCCGCCTCCTACAATGAGCAGTTCTTC. The entire variable domain, with the rest obtained from reference TRBV7-3 and TRBJ2-1, is as follows: GAGVSQTPSNKVTEKGKYVELRCDPISGHTALYWYRQSLGQGPEFLIYFQGTGAADDSGLPNDRFFAVRPEGSVSTLKIQRTERGDSAVYLCASSTIGLAGSASYNEQFFGPGTRLTVL.

This clone was counted between two and nine times. The rearrangement uses TRBV30 and TRBJ1-3, with 7 nucleotides matching TRBD1. V gave up 0 bases and J gave up 1 base; unmatched junction bases: 3. Germline V gene sequence: CDR1 GTSNPN, CDR2 SVGIG (reference sequence). The CDR3 runs 15 residues. The CDR3 spells CAWSVGRGSGNTIYF. DNA of the CDR3: TGTGCCTGGAGTGTGGGCAGGGGGTCTGGAAACACCATATATTTT.

This clone was observed a handful of times. This rearrangement joins TRBV30 to TRBJ2-7; a possible D gene is TRBD1 (6 bases). The CDR3 has 13 amino acids. Germline V gene sequence: CDR1 GTSNPN, CDR2 SVGIG (reference sequence). Trimming removed 5 bases from V and 1 base from J, with 12 bases in between. The CDR3 bases are TGTGCCTGGGTCTTTCAGGGGTCCTACGAGCAGTACTTC. It translates to CAWVFQGSYEQYF.

The V and J genes are TRBV7-2 and TRBJ1-1, with D unclear. The CDR3 is made up of 13 amino acids. V lost 5 bases and J 1 base, leaving 8 bases between the germline ends. The V gene's germline CDR1 is SGHTA and CDR2 FQGNSA. The CDR3 loop reads CASSHRGNTEAFF. As DNA, the CDR3 is TGTGCCAGCAGCCATCGGGGGAACACTGAAGCTTTCTTT.

The V call is TRBV7-2, the J call TRBJ2-3; tentatively, D is TRBD2 (5 bases). Trimming cost V 0 bases and J 0 bases, with 7 bases left between them. Germline lookup yields CDR1 SGHTA and CDR2 FQGNSA. There are 15 residues in the CDR3. The CDR3 DNA follows: TGTGCCAGCAGCTTAGCATGGACTAGCACAGATACGCAGTATTTT. Translation gives CASSLAWTSTDTQYF.